This T cell receptor beta chain was found in a study of vaccination effects on CD4 cells after COVID-19. A remark on this clone: The antigen is unknown.

The assay was immunoSEQ multiplex PCR, and TCRdb's table has in-frame clones only and misses some. Here the sample spans roughly 45,000 clones, under 80% being singletons. Viral peptide pools were used in the ViraFEST assay to expand antigen-specific CD4+ T cells, and sequencing came afterward. Culture lasted around eleven days before CD4+ T cell isolation. This person's SARS-CoV-2 infection, confirmed by PCR, occurred between March and December 2020. Every well housed more than 1.5 million PBMC, which grew in culture alongside 10 IU/ml IL-2 and about 10 ug/ml peptides. Trimming took off 6 bases at V and 0 bases at J, with 5 bases between the two ends. This CDR3 region has 13 residues. Looked up from germline, CDR1 is MNHNS and CDR2 is SASEGT.

V gene TRBV6-1 combines with J gene TRBJ2-2, with D hard to call. This receptor was obtained from a human donor who had a prior SARS-CoV-2 infection. The sequencing used CD4+ T cells from PBMCs cultured with a peptide pool, collected before COVID-19 vaccination. The CDR3, as DNA: TGTGCCAGCAGGATTTCGAACACCGGGGAGCTGTTTTTT. Protein product: CASRISNTGELFF.